The rows below give T cell receptor beta chains drawn from one sample of a study of cytomegalovirus exposure and HLA in healthy donors. The data were produced by immunoSEQ multiplex PCR, yet TCRdb's version contains in-frame clones alone and is incomplete. The sample lists about 97,000 clones, around 9.6% occurring once. The sequenced sample consisted of PBMCs. The receptor set was obtained from a man aged 50 to 60 in good health and CMV-seropositive. Each CDR3 is given with its conserved first and last residue. Each record gives: clone size, J gene, D gene, V gene, CDR3 DNA, CDR3 protein. D genes are given only for firm matches. Only part of the rows carry a size: once, few, many, or a class if the clone is expanded.

>.|TRBJ2-1|.|TRBV9
TGTGCCAGCAGCTCCGGTAGGACGGGAGTCGGTGAGCAGTTCTTC
CASSSGRTGVGEQFF
>few|TRBJ1-3|.|TRBV2
TGTGCCAGCAGTGACAGGGGAAACACCATATATTTT
CASSDRGNTIYF
>.|TRBJ2-2|.|TRBV28
TGTGCCAGCAGTTTTCAGGGGACCGGGGAGCTGTTTTTT
CASSFQGTGELFF
>few|TRBJ2-7|.|TRBV28
TGTGCCAGCACCAAGGGGGACAACTACGAGCAGTACTTC
CASTKGDNYEQYF
>few|TRBJ1-1|.|TRBV6-6
TGTGCCAGCAGGGTGTCCAAGGGGGCTGAAGCTTTCTTT
CASRVSKGAEAFF
>few|TRBJ1-1|.|TRBV11-2
TGTGCCAGCAGCTCACGTCAGGTGAACACTGAAGCTTTCTTT
CASSSRQVNTEAFF
>.|TRBJ1-6|.|TRBV5-6
TGTGCCAGCAGCTTGGTGGGGGCTCGGTTTGATTCACCCCTCCACTTT
CASSLVGARFDSPLHF
>few|TRBJ2-7|TRBD2|TRBV11-2
TGTGCCAGCAGCTCCGGGACTAGCGTCTACTACGAGCAGTACTTC
CASSSGTSVYYEQYF
>few|TRBJ2-6|TRBD2|TRBV27
TGTGCCAGCAGCCGAGGACTAGCGGGAGTTCTTGGGGCCAACGTCCTGACTTTC
CASSRGLAGVLGANVLTF
>few|TRBJ2-1|TRBD2|TRBV7-9
TGTGCCAGCAGCAGAGGGACTAGCGGGAGGGCAGCGGGAGACAATGAGCAGTTCTTC
CASSRGTSGRAAGDNEQFF
>once|TRBJ1-5|.|TRBV6-6
TGTGCCAGCAGTTACGGACTGGGAAGCAATCAGCCCCAGCATTTT
CASSYGLGSNQPQHF
>few|TRBJ2-7|TRBD2|TRBV10-3
TGTGCCACCGTAGCGGGACGCTCCTACGAGCAGTACTTC
CATVAGRSYEQYF
>.|TRBJ2-5|.|TRBV28
TGTGCCAGCAGTCGCGGTTCTGAGGAGACCCAGTACTTC
CASSRGSEETQYF
>.|TRBJ2-7|TRBD2|TRBV4-3
TGCGCCAGCAGCCAAGATCCCTGGGGACTAGTGGGATACGAGCAGTACTTC
CASSQDPWGLVGYEQYF
>many|TRBJ2-1|TRBD2|TRBV2
TGTGCCAGCAGGGGGACTAGCGGGAGTCCCGGAGAGCAGTTCTTC
CASRGTSGSPGEQFF
>.|TRBJ2-7|TRBD2|TRBV14
TGTGCCAGCGGGGCTAGCGGGATCTACGAGCAGTACTTC
CASGASGIYEQYF
>few|TRBJ2-3|.|TRBV5-1
TGCGCCAGCAGCTTGGCCAGGGACTCCTCATCCACAGATACGCAGTATTTT
CASSLARDSSSTDTQYF
>few|TRBJ2-1|TRBD2|TRBV6-1
TGTGCCAGCAGTGAAGCGACTAGCGGGACATACAATGAGCAGTTCTTC
CASSEATSGTYNEQFF
>.|TRBJ2-7|TRBD1|TRBV28
TGTGCCAGCAGTTTGACGGGACAGGGGCGCGACGAGCAGTACTTC
CASSLTGQGRDEQYF
>few|TRBJ2-2|TRBD2|TRBV9
TGTGCCAGCAGCGTCCTTAGCGGGAGGGTAAACACCGGGGAGCTGTTTTTT
CASSVLSGRVNTGELFF
>.|TRBJ2-7|.|TRBV28
TGTGCCAGCGGGTTTTTCGTCGGCGACCAAGAGGGCGCCCACTACGAGCAGTACTTC
CASGFFVGDQEGAHYEQYF
>.|TRBJ2-1|TRBD2|TRBV29-1
TGCAGCGTTGAATTAGCTAGCGGGCTTAGCTCCTACAATGAGCAGTTCTTC
CSVELASGLSSYNEQFF
>few|TRBJ2-7|.|TRBV5-5
TGTGCCAGCAGCCCGGGGGGCAGGGAGGGCTTGGAGCAGTACTTC
CASSPGGREGLEQYF
>few|TRBJ2-6|TRBD1|TRBV7-6
TGTGCCAGCAGCCACTTAGGGGGCGCTGGGGCCAACGTCCTGACTTTC
CASSHLGGAGANVLTF
>.|TRBJ1-1|.|TRBV29-1
TGCAGCGTCCCCGGGACACTGAACACTGAAGCTTTCTTT
CSVPGTLNTEAFF
>.|TRBJ2-1|TRBD1|TRBV28
TGTGCCAGCAGCCCTCCGGGACAGGGGGCTAATGAGCAGTTCTTC
CASSPPGQGANEQFF
>few|TRBJ1-1|.|TRBV5-6
TGTGCCAGCAGCTTGGCGGGATCTGAAGCTTTCTTT
CASSLAGSEAFF
>.|TRBJ2-3|TRBD2|TRBV29-1
TGCAGCGTTGAAGATTTGGCGGGAGGAGTGTTAAATACGCAGTATTTT
CSVEDLAGGVLNTQYF
>.|TRBJ1-4|TRBD1|TRBV4-1
TGCGCCAGCAGCCGCCGGGACAGGGCTGGAAGTGAGGAAAAACTGTTTTTT
CASSRRDRAGSEEKLFF
>.|TRBJ2-3|TRBD2|TRBV6-1
TGTGCCAGCAGTGACCGGATAGCGGGGTTCACAGATACGCAGTATTTT
CASSDRIAGFTDTQYF
>.|TRBJ2-2|.|TRBV7-2
TGTGCCAGCAGCTTACTAGGAAACACCGGGGAGCTGTTTTTT
CASSLLGNTGELFF
>.|TRBJ2-3|TRBD1|TRBV27
TGTGCCAGCAGACCCACCGGGACAGGGGTTGCAGATACGCAGTATTTT
CASRPTGTGVADTQYF
>few|TRBJ1-6|.|TRBV29-1
TGCAGCGTTCAGGACAGAGATAATTCACCCCTCCACTTT
CSVQDRDNSPLHF
>.|TRBJ2-7|TRBD2|TRBV4-1
TGCGCCAGCAGCTTTCGACTAGCGGGAGGGTACGAGCAGTACTTC
CASSFRLAGGYEQYF
>.|TRBJ2-5|.|TRBV5-1
TGCGCCAGCAGCTTGCGTAACCAAGAGACCCAGTACTTC
CASSLRNQETQYF
>.|TRBJ1-2|TRBD1|TRBV28
TGTGCCAGCAGCCGGCCGGGACAGGGGGCCTTCGGCTACACCTTC
CASSRPGQGAFGYTF
>few|TRBJ2-1|.|TRBV27
TGTGCCAGCAGTTCCCTTCGGGGGACTCTTGACTACAATGAGCAGTTCTTC
CASSSLRGTLDYNEQFF
>.|TRBJ1-1|.|TRBV15
TGTGCCACCAGCAGTAGGGGGAAAGTCACTGAAGCTTTCTTT
CATSSRGKVTEAFF
>few|TRBJ2-5|.|TRBV18
TGTGCCAGCGCAGACAGACAAGAGACCCAGTACTTC
CASADRQETQYF
>few|TRBJ2-2|.|TRBV18
TGTGCCAGCTCACCGAATAGGGGCCCGAGTGGCGGGGAGCTGTTTTTT
CASSPNRGPSGGELFF